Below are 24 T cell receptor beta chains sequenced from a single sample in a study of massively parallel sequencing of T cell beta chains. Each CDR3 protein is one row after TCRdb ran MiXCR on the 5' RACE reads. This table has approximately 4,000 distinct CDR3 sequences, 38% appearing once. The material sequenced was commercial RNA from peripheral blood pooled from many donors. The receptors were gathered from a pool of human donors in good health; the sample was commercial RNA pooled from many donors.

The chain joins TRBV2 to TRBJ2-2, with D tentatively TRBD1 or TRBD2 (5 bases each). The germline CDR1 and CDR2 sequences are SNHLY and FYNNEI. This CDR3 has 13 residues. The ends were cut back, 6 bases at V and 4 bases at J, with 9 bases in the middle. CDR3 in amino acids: CASRGDSTGELFF. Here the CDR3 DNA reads TGTGCCAGCAGGGGAGACAGCACCGGGGAGCTGTTTTTT.

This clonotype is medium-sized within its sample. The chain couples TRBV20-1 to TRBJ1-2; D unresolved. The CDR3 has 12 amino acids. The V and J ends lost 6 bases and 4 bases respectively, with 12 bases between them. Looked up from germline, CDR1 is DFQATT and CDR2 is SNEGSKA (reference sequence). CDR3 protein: CSAVDGRYGYTF. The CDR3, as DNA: TGCAGTGCCGTGGACGGACGCTATGGCTACACCTTC.

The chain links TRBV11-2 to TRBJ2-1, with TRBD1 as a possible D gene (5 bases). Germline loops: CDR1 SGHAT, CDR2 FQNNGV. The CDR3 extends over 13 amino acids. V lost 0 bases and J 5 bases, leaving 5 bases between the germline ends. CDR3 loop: CASSLDRDNEQFF. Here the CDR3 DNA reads TGTGCCAGCAGCTTAGACAGGGACAATGAGCAGTTCTTC.

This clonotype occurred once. As DNA, the CDR3 is TGCGCCAGTACAGGGGATAGGTGGACCGGGGAGCTGTTTTTT. The encoded protein is CASTGDRWTGELFF. The J gene is TRBJ2-2, the V gene TRBV10-1; 7 bases match TRBD1. CDR3 length: 14 residues. Germline-derived CDR1 and CDR2 are WNHNN and SYGVQD (reference sequence). V dropped 9 bases and J dropped 5; count of bases not matched to a gene: 9.

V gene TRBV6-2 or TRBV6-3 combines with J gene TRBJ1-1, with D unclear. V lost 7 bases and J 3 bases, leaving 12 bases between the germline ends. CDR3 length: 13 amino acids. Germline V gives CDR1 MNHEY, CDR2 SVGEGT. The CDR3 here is CASTRELYTEAFF. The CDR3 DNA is TGTGCCAGCACCAGAGAGCTGTACACTGAAGCTTTCTTT.

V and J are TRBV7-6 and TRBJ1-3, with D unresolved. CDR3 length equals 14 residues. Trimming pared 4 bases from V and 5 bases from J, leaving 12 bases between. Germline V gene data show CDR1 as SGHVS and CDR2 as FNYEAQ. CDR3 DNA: TGTGCCAGCAGCTCCCGGGCTTCTCGAAACACCATATATTTT. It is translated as CASSSRASRNTIYF.

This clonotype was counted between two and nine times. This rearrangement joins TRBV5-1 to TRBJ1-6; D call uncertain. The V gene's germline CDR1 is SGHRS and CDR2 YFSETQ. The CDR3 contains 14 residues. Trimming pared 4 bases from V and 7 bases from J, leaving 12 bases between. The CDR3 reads CASSPPGGNSPLHF. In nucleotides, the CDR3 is TGCGCCAGCAGCCCGCCGGGCGGGAATTCACCCCTCCACTTT.

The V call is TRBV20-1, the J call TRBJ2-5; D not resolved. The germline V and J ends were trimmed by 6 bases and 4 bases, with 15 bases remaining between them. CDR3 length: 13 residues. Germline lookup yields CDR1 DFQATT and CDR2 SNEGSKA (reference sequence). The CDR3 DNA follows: TGCAGTGCGCAAACGGGCGAAACAGAGACCCAGTACTTC. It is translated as CSAQTGETETQYF.

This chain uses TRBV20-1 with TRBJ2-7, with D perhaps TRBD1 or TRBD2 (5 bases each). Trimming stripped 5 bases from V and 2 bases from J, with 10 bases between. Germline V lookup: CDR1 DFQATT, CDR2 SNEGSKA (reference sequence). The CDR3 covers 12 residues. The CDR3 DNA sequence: TGCAGTGCTCCGGGACCAACCTACGAGCAGTACTTC. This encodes CSAPGPTYEQYF.

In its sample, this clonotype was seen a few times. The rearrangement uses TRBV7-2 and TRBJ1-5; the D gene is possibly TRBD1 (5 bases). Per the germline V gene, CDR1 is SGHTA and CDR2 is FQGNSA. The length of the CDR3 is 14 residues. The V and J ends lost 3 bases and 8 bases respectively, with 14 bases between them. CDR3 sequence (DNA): TGTGCCAGCAGCTTTGGGGGACTCAAAGAGCCCCAGCATTTT. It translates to CASSFGGLKEPQHF.

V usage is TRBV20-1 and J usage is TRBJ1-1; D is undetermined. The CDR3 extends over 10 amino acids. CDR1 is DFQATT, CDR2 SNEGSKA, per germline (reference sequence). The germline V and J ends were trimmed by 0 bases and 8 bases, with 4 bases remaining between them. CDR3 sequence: CSARDYEAFF. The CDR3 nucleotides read TGCAGTGCTAGAGACTACGAAGCTTTCTTT.

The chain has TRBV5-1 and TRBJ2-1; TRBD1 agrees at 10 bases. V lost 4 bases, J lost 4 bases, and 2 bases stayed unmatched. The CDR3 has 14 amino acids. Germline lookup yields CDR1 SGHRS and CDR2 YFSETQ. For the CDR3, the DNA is TGCGCCAGCAGCGGGACAGGGGTTTACAATGAGCAGTTCTTC. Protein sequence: CASSGTGVYNEQFF.

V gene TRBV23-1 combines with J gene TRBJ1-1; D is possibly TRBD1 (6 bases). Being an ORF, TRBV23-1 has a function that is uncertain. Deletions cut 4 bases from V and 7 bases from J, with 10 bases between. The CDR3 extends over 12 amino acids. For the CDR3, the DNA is TGCGCCAGCAGTCGACAGGACAGTGAAGCTTTCTTT. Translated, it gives CASSRQDSEAFF.

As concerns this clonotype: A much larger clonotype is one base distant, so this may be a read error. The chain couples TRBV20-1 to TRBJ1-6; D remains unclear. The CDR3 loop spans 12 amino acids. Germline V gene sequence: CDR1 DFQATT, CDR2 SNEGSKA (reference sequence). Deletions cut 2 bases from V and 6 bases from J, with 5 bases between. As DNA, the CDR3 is TGCAGTGCTAGACAGTGTAATTCACCCCTCCACTTT. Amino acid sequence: CSARQCNSPLHF.

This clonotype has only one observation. CDR3 in DNA: TGTGCCAGTAGTAATGGAGCCCTTGGCACAGATACGCAGTATTTT. It is translated as CASSNGALGTDTQYF. The chain links TRBV19 to TRBJ2-3; D unresolved. Trimming stripped 4 bases from V and 1 base from J, with 12 bases between. Germline loops: CDR1 LNHDA, CDR2 SQIVND (reference sequence). This CDR3 has 15 residues.

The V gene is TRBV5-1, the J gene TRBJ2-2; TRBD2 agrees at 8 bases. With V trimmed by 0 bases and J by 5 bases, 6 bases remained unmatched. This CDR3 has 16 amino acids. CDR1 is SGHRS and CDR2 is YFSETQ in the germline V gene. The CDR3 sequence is CASSLVPGRATGELFF. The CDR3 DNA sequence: TGCGCCAGCAGCTTGGTCCCCGGGAGGGCGACCGGGGAGCTGTTTTTT. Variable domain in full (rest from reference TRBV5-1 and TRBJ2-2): KAGVTQTPRYLIKTRGQQVTLSCSPISGHRSVSWYQQTPGQGLQFLFEYFSETQRNKGNFPGRFSGRQFSNSRSEMNVSTLELGDSALYLCASSLVPGRATGELFFGEGSRLTVL.

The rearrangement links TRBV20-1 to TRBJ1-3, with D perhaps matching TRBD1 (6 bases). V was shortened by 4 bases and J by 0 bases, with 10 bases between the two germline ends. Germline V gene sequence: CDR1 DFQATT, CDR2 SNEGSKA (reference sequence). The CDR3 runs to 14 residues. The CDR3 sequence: CSAKTDSSGNTIYF. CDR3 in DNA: TGCAGTGCTAAAACGGACAGCTCTGGAAACACCATATATTTT.

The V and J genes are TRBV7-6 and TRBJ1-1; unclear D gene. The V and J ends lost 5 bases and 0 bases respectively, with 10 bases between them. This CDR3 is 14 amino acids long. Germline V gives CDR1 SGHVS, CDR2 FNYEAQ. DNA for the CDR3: TGTGCCAGCAGCCCGGGTCTCATGAACACTGAAGCTTTCTTT. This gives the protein CASSPGLMNTEAFF.

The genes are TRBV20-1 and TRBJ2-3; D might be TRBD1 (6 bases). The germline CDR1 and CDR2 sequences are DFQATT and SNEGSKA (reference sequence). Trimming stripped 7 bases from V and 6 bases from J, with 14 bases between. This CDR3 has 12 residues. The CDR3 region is CSVQGMGDTQYF. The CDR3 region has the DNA TGCAGTGTGCAGGGGATGGGGGATACGCAGTATTTT.

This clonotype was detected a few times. CDR3 protein: CASSQGVGSGELFF. For the CDR3, the DNA is TGTGCCAGCAGCCAAGGAGTGGGATCCGGGGAGCTGTTTTTT. The chain recombines TRBV14 with TRBJ2-2; D remains unclear. The V gene lost 1 base and the J gene lost 6 bases, with 9 bases spanning the gap. This CDR3 is 14 amino acids long. The germline V gene has CDR1 SGHDN and CDR2 FVKESK.

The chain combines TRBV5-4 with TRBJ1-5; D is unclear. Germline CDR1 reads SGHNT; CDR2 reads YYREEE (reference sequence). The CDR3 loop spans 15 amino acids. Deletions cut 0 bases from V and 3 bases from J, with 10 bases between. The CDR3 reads CASSLVWQNNQPQHF. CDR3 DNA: TGTGCCAGCAGCTTGGTTTGGCAGAACAATCAGCCCCAGCATTTT.

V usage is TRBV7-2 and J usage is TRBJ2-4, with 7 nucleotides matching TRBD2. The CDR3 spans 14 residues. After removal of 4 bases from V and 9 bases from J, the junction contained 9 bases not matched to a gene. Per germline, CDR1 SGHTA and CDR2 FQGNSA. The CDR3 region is CASSYGGRESIQYF. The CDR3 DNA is TGTGCCAGCAGCTACGGGGGGAGGGAGAGCATTCAGTACTTC. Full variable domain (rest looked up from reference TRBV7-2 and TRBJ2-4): GAGVSQSPSNKVTEKGKDVELRCDPISGHTALYWYRQSLGQGLEFLIYFQGNSAPDKSGLPSDRFSAERTGGSVSTLTIQRTQQEDSAVYLCASSYGGRESIQYFGAGTRLSVL.

The CDR3 DNA follows: TGTGCCAGCGAAACAGGAGAAGCCCAGTACTTC. Protein: CASETGEAQYF. J is TRBJ2-5 and V is TRBV6-2 or TRBV6-3; possible D gene TRBD1, 5 bases. This CDR3 is 11 amino acids long. Trimming pared 8 bases from V and 9 bases from J, leaving 13 bases between. The germline CDR1 and CDR2 sequences are MNHEY and SVGEGT.

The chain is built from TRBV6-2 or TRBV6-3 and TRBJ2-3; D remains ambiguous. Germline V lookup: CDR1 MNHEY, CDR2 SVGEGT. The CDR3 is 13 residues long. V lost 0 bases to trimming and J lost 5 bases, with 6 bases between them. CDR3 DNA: TGTGCCAGCAGTTACTCAGCGAAAGATACGCAGTATTTT. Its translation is CASSYSAKDTQYF.